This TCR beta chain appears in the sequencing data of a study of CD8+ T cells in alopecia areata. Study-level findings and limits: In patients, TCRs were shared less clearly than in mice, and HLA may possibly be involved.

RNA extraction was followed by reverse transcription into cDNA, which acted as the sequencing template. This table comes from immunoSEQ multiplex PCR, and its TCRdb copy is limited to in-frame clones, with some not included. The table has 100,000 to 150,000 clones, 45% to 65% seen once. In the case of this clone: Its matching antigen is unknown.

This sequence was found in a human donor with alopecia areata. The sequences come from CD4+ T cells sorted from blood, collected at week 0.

CDR3 bases: TGCGCCAGCAGCTTGGACTACGTAAACAATGAGCAGTTCTTC. It is translated as CASSLDYVNNEQFF. The chain employs TRBV5-1 and TRBJ2-1; D remains unclear. The CDR3 is 14 residues long. Germline values: CDR1 SGHRS, CDR2 YFSETQ. V was pared by 0 bases and J by 5 bases, with 9 bases between.